Below, one T cell receptor beta chain is given with its context. This sample was taken from a study of cytomegalovirus exposure and HLA in healthy donors. The study ran its PCR with 60 Vbeta and 13 Jbeta primers. The data were produced by immunoSEQ multiplex PCR, yet TCRdb's version contains in-frame clones alone and is incomplete. The sample carries around 77,000 clones, roughly 74% recorded once. The material sequenced was PBMCs. The clonotype originates from a man aged 35 to 55 in good health and CMV-seronegative.

This CDR3 is CSVTGTGVWKLFF. The DNA of the CDR3 is TGCAGCGTCACCGGGACAGGGGTTTGGAAACTGTTTTTT. The chain joins TRBV29-1 to TRBJ1-4, with 10 bases matching TRBD1. The CDR3 runs to 13 residues. Germline CDR1 is SQVTM and CDR2 is ANQGSEA. V gave up 6 bases and J gave up 11 bases; unmatched junction bases: 9. Drawing the rest from reference TRBV29-1 and TRBJ1-4, the complete variable domain is SAVISQKPSRDICQRGTSLTIQCQVDSQVTMMFWYRQQPGQSLTLIATANQGSEATYESGFVIDKFPISRPNLTFSTLTVSNMSPEDSSIYLCSVTGTGVWKLFFGSGTQLSVL.